This TCR beta chain was retrieved from a study of beta chain features in type 1 diabetes. Notes on the study in general: Healthy donors had naive, central memory and Treg TCRB repertoires that appeared less similar than those seen among patients.

This clone appeared many times. Its specificity is not known. Germline loops: CDR1 SGHDN, CDR2 FVKESK. The CDR3 sequence is 14 residues long. With 4 bases removed from V and 7 bases from J, the gap between germline ends came to 13 bases. The study reverse transcribed the entire isolated RNA, so it sequenced expressed TCRB transcripts. Average reads for naive, central memory and regulatory T cell samples were about 3.57 million. TCRdb's copy holds only in-frame clones and misses some; the assay was immunoSEQ multiplex PCR. The table shows 250,000 to 350,000 clones, with 12% to 15% occurring only once. Sequenced sample: central memory CD4+ T cells from blood. The clonotype was recovered from a man under 40 in good health. This chain joins TRBV14 and TRBJ2-2, with D maybe TRBD1 (5 bases). The CDR3 loop reads CASSPAGFGGELFF. The CDR3 DNA is TGTGCCAGCAGCCCAGCAGGGTTCGGCGGGGAGCTGTTTTTT.